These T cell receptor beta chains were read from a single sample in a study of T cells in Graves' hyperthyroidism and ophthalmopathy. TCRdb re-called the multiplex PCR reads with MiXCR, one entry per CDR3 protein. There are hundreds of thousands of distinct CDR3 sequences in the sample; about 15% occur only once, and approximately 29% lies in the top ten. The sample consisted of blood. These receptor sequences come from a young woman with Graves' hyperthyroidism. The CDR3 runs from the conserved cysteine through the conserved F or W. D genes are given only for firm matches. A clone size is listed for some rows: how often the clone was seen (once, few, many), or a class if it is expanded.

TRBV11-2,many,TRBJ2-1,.,CASSLASANNEQFF,TGTGCCAGCAGCTTAGCCTCTGCCAACAATGAGCAGTTCTTC
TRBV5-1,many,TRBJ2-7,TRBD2,CASSLDTSGTFSYEQYF,TGCGCCAGCAGCTTGGACACTAGCGGGACCTTCTCCTACGAGCAGTACTTC
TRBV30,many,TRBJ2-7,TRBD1,CAWTNTGTGGTGTQYF,TGTGCCTGGACAAATACCGGGACAGGGGGCACGGGTACGCAGTACTTC
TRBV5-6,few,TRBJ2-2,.,CASSLGTYHGELFF,TGTGCCAGCAGCTTGGGTACCTACCACGGGGAGCTGTTTTTT
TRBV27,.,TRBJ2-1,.,CARSPDSSYNEQFF,TGTGCCAGATCCCCGGACAGCTCCTACAATGAGCAGTTCTTC
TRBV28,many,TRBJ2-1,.,CASTFAYNEQFF,TGTGCCAGCACCTTCGCCTACAATGAGCAGTTCTTC
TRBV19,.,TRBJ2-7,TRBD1,CASSKTPGQGYEQYF,TGTGCCAGTAGCAAGACACCGGGACAGGGCTACGAGCAGTACTTC
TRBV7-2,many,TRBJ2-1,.,CASSLGPGSEQFF,TGTGCCAGCAGCTTAGGCCCCGGAAGCGAGCAGTTCTTC
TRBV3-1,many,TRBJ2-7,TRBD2,CASSVRPGLAGEIVEQYF,TGTGCCAGCAGCGTCCGCCCGGGACTAGCGGGAGAGATCGTCGAGCAGTACTTC
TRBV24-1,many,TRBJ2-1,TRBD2,CATSDPGLAGGSSYNEQFF,TGTGCCACCAGTGACCCAGGCCTAGCGGGAGGGAGCTCCTACAATGAGCAGTTCTTC
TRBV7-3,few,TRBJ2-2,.,CASSLTRSTGELFF,TGTGCCAGCAGCTTAACCCGCAGTACCGGGGAGCTGTTTTTT
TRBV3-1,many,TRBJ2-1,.,CASSQVSEQFF,TGTGCCAGCAGCCAAGTAAGTGAGCAGTTCTTC
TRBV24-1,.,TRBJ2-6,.,CATSPLGASGANVLTF,TGTGCCACCAGTCCCTTGGGGGCCTCGGGGGCCAACGTCCTGACTTTC
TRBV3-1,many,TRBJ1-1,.,CASSQDPLGVEAFF,TGTGCCAGCAGCCAAGATCCGCTTGGAGTTGAAGCTTTCTTT
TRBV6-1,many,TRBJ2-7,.,CASRRSYEQYF,TGTGCCAGTCGCCGCTCCTACGAGCAGTACTTC
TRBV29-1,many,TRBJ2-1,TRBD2,CSVGGLAGGYEQFF,TGCAGCGTGGGGGGACTAGCGGGAGGCTATGAGCAGTTCTTC